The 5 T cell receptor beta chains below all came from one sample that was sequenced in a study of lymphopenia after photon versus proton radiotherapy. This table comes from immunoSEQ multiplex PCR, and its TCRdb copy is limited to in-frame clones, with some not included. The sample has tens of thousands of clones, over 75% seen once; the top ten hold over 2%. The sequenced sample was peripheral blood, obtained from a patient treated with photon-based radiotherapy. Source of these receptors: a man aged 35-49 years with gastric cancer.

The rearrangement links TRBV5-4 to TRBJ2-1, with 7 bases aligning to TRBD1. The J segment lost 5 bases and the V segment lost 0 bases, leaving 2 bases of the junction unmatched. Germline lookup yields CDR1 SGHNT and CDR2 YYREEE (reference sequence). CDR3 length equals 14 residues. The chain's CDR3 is CASSLGTGNNEQFF. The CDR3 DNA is TGTGCCAGCAGCTTGGGGACAGGCAACAATGAGCAGTTCTTC.

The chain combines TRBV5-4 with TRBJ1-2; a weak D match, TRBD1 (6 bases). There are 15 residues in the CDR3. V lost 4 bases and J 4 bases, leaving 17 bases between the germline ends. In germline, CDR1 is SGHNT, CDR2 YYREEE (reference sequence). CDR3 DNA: TGTGCCAGCAGCACGAGACAGGACGTGGGCTATGGCTACACCTTC. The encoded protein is CASSTRQDVGYGYTF.

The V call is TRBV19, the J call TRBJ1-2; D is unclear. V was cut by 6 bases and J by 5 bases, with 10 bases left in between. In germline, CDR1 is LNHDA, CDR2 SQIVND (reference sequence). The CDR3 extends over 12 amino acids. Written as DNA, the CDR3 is TGTGCCAGTAGGAGGACTGAGTATGGCTACACCTTC. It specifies CASRRTEYGYTF.

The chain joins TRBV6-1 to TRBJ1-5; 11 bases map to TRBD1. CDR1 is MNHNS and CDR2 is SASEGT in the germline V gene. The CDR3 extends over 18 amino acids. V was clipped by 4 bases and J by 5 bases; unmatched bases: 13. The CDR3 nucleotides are TGTGCCAGCAGTGCCCGGACAGGGGGCGGGAGAACGGATCAGCCCCAGCATTTT. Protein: CASSARTGGGRTDQPQHF.

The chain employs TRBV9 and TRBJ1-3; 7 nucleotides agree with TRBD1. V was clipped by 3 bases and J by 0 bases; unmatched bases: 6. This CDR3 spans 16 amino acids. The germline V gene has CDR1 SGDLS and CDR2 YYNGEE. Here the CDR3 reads CASSDRQGYSGNTIYF. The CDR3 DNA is TGTGCCAGCAGCGACCGACAGGGCTACTCTGGAAACACCATATATTTT. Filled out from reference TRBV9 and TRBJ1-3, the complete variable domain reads DSGVTQTPKHLITATGQRVTLRCSPRSGDLSVYWYQQSLDQGLQFLIQYYNGEERAKGNILERFSAQQFPDLHSELNLSSLELGDSALYFCASSDRQGYSGNTIYFGEGSWLTVV.